This is a list of T cell receptor beta chains from one sample in a study of technical replicates of blood from a handful of donors. The data were produced by immunoSEQ multiplex PCR, yet TCRdb's version contains in-frame clones alone and is incomplete. Among about 67,000 clones listed, 98% were seen once. The sample comprised T cells isolated from PBMCs. The receptors here all came from a human donor in good health. Both conserved end residues are part of each CDR3.

TRBV11-2	TRBJ2-1	15	CASSRPGLVINEQFF
TRBV9	TRBJ2-3	14	CASSVGGSTDTQYF
TRBV5-1	TRBJ2-5	12	CASSPFSETQYF
TRBV19	TRBJ2-7	14	CASSSSSGRYEQYF
TRBV6-5	TRBJ2-7	14	CASSYSLAVYEQYF
TRBV27	TRBJ1-3	13	CASSSNSGNTIYF
TRBV5-4	TRBJ1-3	16	CASSLGAAGAGNTIYF
TRBV19	TRBJ2-2	15	CASKSGTMNTGELFF
TRBV7-8	TRBJ1-1	16	CASSLQGAGGIPEAFF
TRBV6-5	TRBJ2-1	15	CASRPKQRNYNEQFF
TRBV5-1	TRBJ1-4	15	CASRRDPATNEKLFF
TRBV7-3	TRBJ2-1	16	CASSLTSGGDSLEQFF
TRBV11-3	TRBJ1-1	14	CASSPRTGPTEAFF
TRBV4-2	TRBJ2-3	17	CASSLALTSGAADTQYF
TRBV6-1	TRBJ1-1	13	CATDPTGDTEAFF
TRBV9	TRBJ1-2	15	CASSASQYNSYGYTF
TRBV28	TRBJ2-7	15	CASSLTTGVLDEQYF
TRBV2	TRBJ1-2	11	CASSEESGYTF
TRBV7-2	TRBJ1-1	14	CASREQGASTEAFF
TRBV19	TRBJ1-1	17	CASSIVMKTPLNTEAFF
TRBV9	TRBJ2-7	15	CASSVEGWGGYEQYF
TRBV4-1	TRBJ2-4	18	CASSPGGQGKLAKNIQYF
TRBV7-2	TRBJ1-2	13	CASSLDRAYGYTF
TRBV4-1	TRBJ2-7	15	CASSPGQGPLVEQYF
TRBV19	TRBJ2-1	15	CASRRAGGTYNEQFF
TRBV11-2	TRBJ2-1	16	CASSSVASGSIYEQFF
TRBV19	TRBJ1-1	15	CASSMGVQGAGEAFF
TRBV5-6	TRBJ1-6	17	CASSGINRDSYNSPLHF
TRBV5-1	TRBJ2-7	16	CASSLGTSGRRNEQYF
TRBV19	TRBJ1-2	14	CASATGRNNYGYTF
TRBV5-4	TRBJ2-1	19	CASSEGQTPSWEVLNEQFF
TRBV6-1	TRBJ1-5	14	CASRTGGSGQPQHF